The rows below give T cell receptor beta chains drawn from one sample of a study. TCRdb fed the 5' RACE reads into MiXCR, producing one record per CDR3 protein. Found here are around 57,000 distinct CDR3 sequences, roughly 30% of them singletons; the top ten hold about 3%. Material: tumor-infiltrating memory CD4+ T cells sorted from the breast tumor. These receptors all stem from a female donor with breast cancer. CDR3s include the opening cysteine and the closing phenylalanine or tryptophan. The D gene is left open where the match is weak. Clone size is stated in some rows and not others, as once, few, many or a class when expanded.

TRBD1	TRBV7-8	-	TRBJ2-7	CASSFGQGVSYEQYF	TGTGCCAGCAGCTTTGGCCAGGGGGTTTCCTACGAGCAGTACTTC
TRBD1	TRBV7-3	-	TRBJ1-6	CASSTNRGPLHF	TGTGCCAGCAGCACGAACAGGGGCCCCCTCCACTTT
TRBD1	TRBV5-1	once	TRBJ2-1	CASSGTGTYNVQFF	TGCGCCAGCAGTGGGACAGGGACCTACAATGTGCAGTTCTTC
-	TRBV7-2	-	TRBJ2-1	CASSLGGGAGYNEQFF	TGTGCCAGCAGCCTAGGGGGTGGAGCAGGTTACAATGAGCAGTTCTTC
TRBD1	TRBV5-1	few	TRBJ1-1	CASSLSTGGWVAEAFF	TGCGCCAGCAGCCTATCGACAGGGGGCTGGGTTGCTGAAGCTTTCTTT
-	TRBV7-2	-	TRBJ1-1	CASSSEESTEAFF	TGTGCCAGCAGCTCGGAAGAGAGCACTGAAGCTTTCTTT
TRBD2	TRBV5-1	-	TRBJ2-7	CASSPGGATIYEQYF	TGCGCCAGCAGCCCGGGAGGCGCCACAATCTACGAGCAGTACTTC
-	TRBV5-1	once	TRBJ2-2	CASSLGGLGGELFF	TGCGCCAGCAGCTTGGGCGGACTCGGCGGGGAGCTGTTTTTT
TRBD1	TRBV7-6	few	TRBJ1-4	CASSRGQGSEKLFF	TGTGCCAGCAGCCGCGGACAGGGGAGTGAAAAACTGTTTTTT
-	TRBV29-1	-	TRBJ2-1	CSVQVGGVRNEQCF	TGCAGCGTTCAGGTTGGAGGGGTTAGGAATGAGCAGTGCTTC
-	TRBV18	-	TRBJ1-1	CASSPPGRTFGNTEACF	TGTGCCAGCTCACCACCAGGCAGGACCTTTGGGAACACTGAAGCTTGCTTT
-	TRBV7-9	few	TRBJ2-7	CASSHPSDEQYF	TGTGCCAGCAGCCACCCCTCCGACGAGCAGTACTTC
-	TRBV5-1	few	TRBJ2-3	CASSFGPLLTDTQYF	TGCGCCAGCAGCTTCGGACCGCTCCTCACAGATACGCAGTATTTT
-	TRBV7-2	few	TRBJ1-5	CASSPSGQPQHF	TGTGCCAGCAGCCCATCGGGACAGCCCCAGCATTTT
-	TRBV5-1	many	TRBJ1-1	CASSLGSRGTEAFF	TGCGCCAGCAGCTTGGGTAGCAGGGGCACTGAAGCTTTCTTT
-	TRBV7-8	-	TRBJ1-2	CASSLDRFSGYTF	TGTGCCAGCAGCTTAGACAGGTTCTCTGGCTACACCTTC
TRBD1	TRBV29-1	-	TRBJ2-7	CSVSQTGEVGEQYF	TGCAGCGTCTCCCAGACAGGGGAAGTGGGCGAGCAGTACTTC
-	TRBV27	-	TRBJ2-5	CASSLSRQTQETQYF	TGTGCCAGCAGTTTAAGTAGGCAGACCCAAGAGACCCAGTACTTC
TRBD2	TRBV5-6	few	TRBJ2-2	CASSLLGGRDEAGELFF	TGTGCCAGCAGCTTGTTGGGCGGGAGGGACGAGGCCGGGGAGCTGTTTTTT
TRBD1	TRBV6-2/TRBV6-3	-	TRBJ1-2	CASMTGGNGDYGYTF	TGTGCCAGCATGACAGGGGGAAATGGCGACTATGGCTACACCTTC
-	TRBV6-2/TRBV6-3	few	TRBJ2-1	CASSQTSQVEQFF	TGTGCCAGCAGTCAGACTAGTCAGGTTGAGCAGTTCTTC
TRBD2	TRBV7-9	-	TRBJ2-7	CASSLGREPSYEQYF	TGTGCCAGCAGCTTAGGGCGGGAGCCTTCCTACGAGCAGTACTTC
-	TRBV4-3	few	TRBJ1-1	CASSDTGWRNTEAFF	TGCGCCAGCAGCGATACAGGGTGGAGGAACACTGAAGCTTTCTTT
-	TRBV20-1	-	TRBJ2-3	CSATTRDTQYF	TGCAGTGCCACAACTCGAGATACGCAGTATTTT
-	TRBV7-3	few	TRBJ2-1	CASSSSKQGGEQFF	TGTGCCAGCAGCTCCTCTAAACAGGGTGGTGAGCAGTTCTTC
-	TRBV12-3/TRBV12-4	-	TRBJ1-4	CASTPSEGKLFF	TGTGCCAGCACCCCTTCAGAGGGAAAACTGTTTTTT
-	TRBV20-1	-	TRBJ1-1	CSASRGGGDEAFF	TGCAGTGCCTCCCGGGGTGGAGGGGATGAAGCTTTCTTT
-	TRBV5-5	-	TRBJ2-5	CASSLSALQETQYF	TGTGCCAGCAGCTTGTCGGCACTACAAGAGACCCAGTACTTC
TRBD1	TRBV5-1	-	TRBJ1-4	CASSPGTGGGKEKLFF	TGCGCCAGCAGCCCCGGGACAGGGGGCGGGAAGGAAAAACTGTTCTTT
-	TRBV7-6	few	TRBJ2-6	CASSPRAISGANVLTF	TGTGCCAGCAGCCCACGGGCCATCTCTGGGGCCAACGTCCTGACTTTC
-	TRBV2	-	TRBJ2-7	CASSGARGFTYEQYF	TGTGCCAGCAGTGGGGCCAGGGGTTTTACTTACGAGCAGTACTTC
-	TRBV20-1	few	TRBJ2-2	CSARDPTATGELFF	TGCAGTGCTAGAGATCCGACAGCCACCGGGGAGCTGTTTTTT
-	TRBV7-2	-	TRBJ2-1	CASSYRRATYEQFF	TGTGCCAGCAGCTACCGTCGGGCGACCTACGAGCAGTTCTTC
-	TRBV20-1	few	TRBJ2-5	CSALHRDTQETQYF	TGCAGTGCTCTCCACCGGGACACCCAAGAGACCCAGTACTTC
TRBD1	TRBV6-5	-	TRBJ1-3	CASIGQGTGNTIYF	TGTGCCAGCATCGGACAGGGGACCGGAAACACCATATATTTT